These T cell receptor beta chains were read from a single sample in a study of T cell repertoires and HLA-DP antigens. Sequenced by immunoSEQ multiplex PCR; TCRdb stores in-frame clones only, minus some. The sample lists 65,000 to 90,000 clones, 80% occurring once. Their antigens remain unidentified. Sequenced material: CD4+ T cells from PBMCs. These receptors were taken from a man aged 60 to 69 in good health and CMV-seronegative. CDR3s include the opening cysteine and the closing phenylalanine or tryptophan. D genes are given only for firm matches. Clone sizes are given selectively: once, few, many, or a class where the clone is expanded.

V gene: TRBV10-3
clone size: once
D gene: .
J gene: TRBJ2-3
CDR3 DNA: TGTGCCATCTCGCCAGGCCGAAACCGGGGAGATACGCAGTATTTT
CDR3 protein: CAISPGRNRGDTQYF

V gene: TRBV27
clone size: .
D gene: TRBD1
J gene: TRBJ2-7
CDR3 DNA: TGTGCCAGCAGTAGGGGACAGGGGGCCTACGAGCAGTACTTC
CDR3 protein: CASSRGQGAYEQYF

V gene: TRBV6-4
clone size: few
D gene: .
J gene: TRBJ1-2
CDR3 DNA: TGTGCCAGCAGTGATGAGGCCGGCGGCTATGGCTACACCTTC
CDR3 protein: CASSDEAGGYGYTF

V gene: TRBV6-1
clone size: .
D gene: TRBD1
J gene: TRBJ1-5
CDR3 DNA: TGTGCCAGCAGTGGCCCTGGACAGGGACGTGTGGATCAGCCCCAGCATTTT
CDR3 protein: CASSGPGQGRVDQPQHF

V gene: TRBV18
clone size: .
D gene: .
J gene: TRBJ2-7
CDR3 DNA: TGTGCCAGCTCACCAAGACATGACGACGACGAGCAGTACTTC
CDR3 protein: CASSPRHDDDEQYF

V gene: TRBV30
clone size: .
D gene: .
J gene: TRBJ1-6
CDR3 DNA: TGTGCCTGGAACCCGCCCGACGGGACACTCCACTTT
CDR3 protein: CAWNPPDGTLHF

V gene: TRBV4-2
clone size: .
D gene: TRBD1
J gene: TRBJ1-2
CDR3 DNA: TGTGCCAGCAGCCGCCGGGACAGGGATTATTTTGACTATGGCTACACCTTC
CDR3 protein: CASSRRDRDYFDYGYTF

V gene: TRBV21-1
clone size: .
D gene: .
J gene: TRBJ1-2
CDR3 DNA: TGTGCCAGCAGAACTCGGGTCCAAGGAGGGGGCTACACCTTC
CDR3 protein: CASRTRVQGGGYTF

V gene: TRBV2
clone size: once
D gene: .
J gene: TRBJ2-5
CDR3 DNA: TGTGCCAGCAGTGAAGCGCGGAGGGAGCAGTACTTC
CDR3 protein: CASSEARREQYF

V gene: TRBV19
clone size: .
D gene: .
J gene: TRBJ1-5
CDR3 DNA: TGTGCCAGTAGGAAAGACGACAGTCGCAATCAGCCCCAGCATTTT
CDR3 protein: CASRKDDSRNQPQHF

V gene: TRBV5-1
clone size: once
D gene: .
J gene: TRBJ2-5
CDR3 DNA: TGCGCCAGCAGCTTGGTGGTTGGGGGTCAGCAAGAGACCCAGTACTTC
CDR3 protein: CASSLVVGGQQETQYF

V gene: TRBV9
clone size: .
D gene: .
J gene: TRBJ2-2
CDR3 DNA: TGTGCCAGCATGAGGGGGGCGGACACCGGGGAGCTGTTTTTT
CDR3 protein: CASMRGADTGELFF

V gene: TRBV9
clone size: .
D gene: .
J gene: TRBJ1-3
CDR3 DNA: TGTGCCAGCGAAACTAGGCAGGGGCGAACCGGAAACACCATATATTTT
CDR3 protein: CASETRQGRTGNTIYF

V gene: TRBV7-2
clone size: .
D gene: TRBD2
J gene: TRBJ2-1
CDR3 DNA: TGTGCCAGCAGCCTCTTAGGACTAGCGGGAGGTCGGGAGCAGTTCTTC
CDR3 protein: CASSLLGLAGGREQFF

V gene: TRBV11-2
clone size: .
D gene: TRBD1
J gene: TRBJ2-5
CDR3 DNA: TGTGCCAGCAGCTTAGACAGGGGGCAGGGAGAGACCCAGTACTTC
CDR3 protein: CASSLDRGQGETQYF

V gene: TRBV5-4
clone size: once
D gene: .
J gene: TRBJ2-2
CDR3 DNA: TGTGCCAGCAGCCACAGACGCCCTCCGAACACCGGGGAGCTGTTTTTT
CDR3 protein: CASSHRRPPNTGELFF

V gene: TRBV7-6
clone size: .
D gene: .
J gene: TRBJ1-1
CDR3 DNA: TGTGCCAGCAGCTTAGGGCGGGTGAACACTGAAGCTTTCTTT
CDR3 protein: CASSLGRVNTEAFF

V gene: TRBV28
clone size: .
D gene: .
J gene: TRBJ1-5
CDR3 DNA: TGTGCCAGCCTAGTAGGGGGCAATCAGCCCCAGCATTTT
CDR3 protein: CASLVGGNQPQHF

V gene: TRBV5-6
clone size: .
D gene: .
J gene: TRBJ1-6
CDR3 DNA: TGTGCCAGCAGCTTTGAGGGCTGGGATTCACCCCTCCACTTT
CDR3 protein: CASSFEGWDSPLHF

V gene: TRBV5-1
clone size: .
D gene: .
J gene: TRBJ2-1
CDR3 DNA: TGCGCCAGCAGCTTGGTTGCAGGGGATTTTAGTAATGAGCAGTTCTTC
CDR3 protein: CASSLVAGDFSNEQFF

V gene: TRBV7-2
clone size: .
D gene: .
J gene: TRBJ2-1
CDR3 DNA: TGTGCCAGCAGCTCTCGGGGCAGGGACCACAATGAGCAGTTCTTC
CDR3 protein: CASSSRGRDHNEQFF

V gene: TRBV7-2
clone size: few
D gene: TRBD1
J gene: TRBJ1-2
CDR3 DNA: TGTGCCAGCAGCTTAGGGACAGGGGGCGCAGGCTATGGCTACACCTTC
CDR3 protein: CASSLGTGGAGYGYTF

V gene: TRBV7-2
clone size: once
D gene: TRBD2
J gene: TRBJ2-5
CDR3 DNA: TGTGCCAGCAGCTTTGGCGGGGGGGAGACCCAGTACTTC
CDR3 protein: CASSFGGGETQYF

V gene: TRBV7-2
clone size: .
D gene: .
J gene: TRBJ2-3
CDR3 DNA: TGTGCCAGCAGCCCCTTTCGCGGTAGTCGTCATAAGGCAGATACGCAGTATTTT
CDR3 protein: CASSPFRGSRHKADTQYF

V gene: TRBV9
clone size: .
D gene: .
J gene: TRBJ1-4
CDR3 DNA: TGTGCCAGCAGCGTAGCCGCTACGGCCTATGAAAAACTGTTTTTT
CDR3 protein: CASSVAATAYEKLFF

V gene: TRBV30
clone size: .
D gene: .
J gene: TRBJ1-4
CDR3 DNA: TGTGCCTGGGGGCGATCAGAGTATGAAAAACTGTTTTTT
CDR3 protein: CAWGRSEYEKLFF

V gene: TRBV10-3
clone size: .
D gene: .
J gene: TRBJ2-1
CDR3 DNA: TGTGCCATCAGTATTTCCTCCTACAATGAGCAGTTCTTC
CDR3 protein: CAISISSYNEQFF

V gene: TRBV11-2
clone size: .
D gene: .
J gene: TRBJ2-1
CDR3 DNA: TGTGCCAGCAGCTTAGATCTTCTCAGGACGAATGAGCAGTTCTTC
CDR3 protein: CASSLDLLRTNEQFF

V gene: TRBV30
clone size: .
D gene: TRBD2
J gene: TRBJ2-3
CDR3 DNA: TGTGCCTGGAGTGGGTCGGGAGGGGGTAGCCCCTACACAGATACGCAGTATTTT
CDR3 protein: CAWSGSGGGSPYTDTQYF

V gene: TRBV5-5
clone size: few
D gene: TRBD1
J gene: TRBJ2-5
CDR3 DNA: TGTGCCAGCAGCCCCGGCACAGGGGGCCGGGGGACCCAGTACTTC
CDR3 protein: CASSPGTGGRGTQYF

V gene: TRBV7-9
clone size: .
D gene: TRBD1
J gene: TRBJ2-1
CDR3 DNA: TGTGCCAGCAGCCCGATCCCGGGACAGGGGGCGAATGAGCAGTTCTTC
CDR3 protein: CASSPIPGQGANEQFF

V gene: TRBV5-1
clone size: .
D gene: TRBD1
J gene: TRBJ2-1
CDR3 DNA: TGCGCCAGCAGCTGGGGACAGGGCTATAATGAGCAGTTCTTC
CDR3 protein: CASSWGQGYNEQFF

V gene: TRBV5-1
clone size: medium-sized
D gene: .
J gene: TRBJ1-1
CDR3 DNA: TGCGCCAGCACTCCCGGGCGGGGTGGCGCTGAAGCTTTCTTT
CDR3 protein: CASTPGRGGAEAFF

V gene: TRBV19
clone size: .
D gene: .
J gene: TRBJ2-5
CDR3 DNA: TGTGCCAGTAGTATTGTGGGCAGCCAAGAGACCCAGTACTTC
CDR3 protein: CASSIVGSQETQYF

V gene: TRBV7-4
clone size: .
D gene: .
J gene: TRBJ2-5
CDR3 DNA: TGTGCCAGCAGCTTAGCGGGGATACAAGAGACCCAGTACTTC
CDR3 protein: CASSLAGIQETQYF

V gene: TRBV2
clone size: .
D gene: .
J gene: TRBJ1-4
CDR3 DNA: TGTGCCAGCAGTGTACGGGAGGATGAAAAACTGTTTTTT
CDR3 protein: CASSVREDEKLFF

V gene: TRBV6-5
clone size: once
D gene: TRBD1
J gene: TRBJ2-7
CDR3 DNA: TGTGCCAGCAGGAAACCGGGACAGGCCTACGAGCAGTACTTC
CDR3 protein: CASRKPGQAYEQYF

V gene: TRBV7-9
clone size: .
D gene: .
J gene: TRBJ1-1
CDR3 DNA: TGTGCCAGCAGCCCAAGAGTGGGGATTGGTGAAGCTTTCTTT
CDR3 protein: CASSPRVGIGEAFF

V gene: TRBV11-2
clone size: medium-sized
D gene: .
J gene: TRBJ1-3
CDR3 DNA: TGTGCCAGCAGTCTCCCGGGGACGCGAGGAAACACCATATATTTT
CDR3 protein: CASSLPGTRGNTIYF

V gene: TRBV7-2
clone size: .
D gene: .
J gene: TRBJ1-1
CDR3 DNA: TGTGCCAGCAGCCAAAGGCGGCGGGACACTGAAGCTTTCTTT
CDR3 protein: CASSQRRRDTEAFF

V gene: TRBV5-4
clone size: .
D gene: .
J gene: TRBJ2-3
CDR3 DNA: TGTGCCAGCAGCTTGAGGGGCACAGATACGCAGTATTTT
CDR3 protein: CASSLRGTDTQYF

V gene: TRBV4-2
clone size: .
D gene: TRBD2
J gene: TRBJ2-1
CDR3 DNA: TGTGCCAGCAGCCAAGATGGCCTAGCGGAGAACAATGAGCAGTTCTTC
CDR3 protein: CASSQDGLAENNEQFF

V gene: TRBV6-5
clone size: .
D gene: .
J gene: TRBJ2-7
CDR3 DNA: TGTGCCAGCAGTTTCTCCTCAGGGGGGGAGCAGTACTTC
CDR3 protein: CASSFSSGGEQYF

V gene: TRBV5-5
clone size: .
D gene: .
J gene: TRBJ2-7
CDR3 DNA: TGTGCCAGCAGCTTGGGACTCTCGGAGGCCTACGAGCAGTACTTC
CDR3 protein: CASSLGLSEAYEQYF

V gene: TRBV5-1
clone size: .
D gene: TRBD2
J gene: TRBJ2-3
CDR3 DNA: TGCGCCAGCAGCCCGTCGCGGGGGGCAACAGATACGCAGTATTTT
CDR3 protein: CASSPSRGATDTQYF

V gene: TRBV29-1
clone size: .
D gene: .
J gene: TRBJ1-2
CDR3 DNA: TGCAGCGTTGACACAGGGAGGGGGAGAATGTATGGCTACACCTTC
CDR3 protein: CSVDTGRGRMYGYTF

V gene: TRBV14
clone size: .
D gene: .
J gene: TRBJ2-3
CDR3 DNA: TGTGCCAGCAGCCAAGTTAAAGCGATTGCTTTCACAGATACGCAGTATTTT
CDR3 protein: CASSQVKAIAFTDTQYF

V gene: TRBV5-1
clone size: .
D gene: TRBD1
J gene: TRBJ2-3
CDR3 DNA: TGCGCCAGCAGCTGGCAGCCAGGGGGCTACTTGTCAGATACGCAGTATTTT
CDR3 protein: CASSWQPGGYLSDTQYF

V gene: TRBV7-9
clone size: .
D gene: .
J gene: TRBJ1-5
CDR3 DNA: TGTGCCAGCAGCCCAGCCGGGACGGAGGTTTATCAGCCCCAGCATTTT
CDR3 protein: CASSPAGTEVYQPQHF

V gene: TRBV4-1
clone size: .
D gene: TRBD1
J gene: TRBJ1-1
CDR3 DNA: TGCGCCAGCAGCTTTCCGGACAGGGAGATTGCTGAAGCTTTCTTT
CDR3 protein: CASSFPDREIAEAFF

V gene: TRBV30
clone size: .
D gene: .
J gene: TRBJ2-3
CDR3 DNA: TGTGCCTGGAATGTACGGCGGGGTACAGATACGCAGTATTTT
CDR3 protein: CAWNVRRGTDTQYF

V gene: TRBV7-8
clone size: .
D gene: .
J gene: TRBJ1-1
CDR3 DNA: TGTGCCAGCGCTCAGTTCGGGAGGAAAGCTTTCTTT
CDR3 protein: CASAQFGRKAFF

V gene: TRBV7-8
clone size: .
D gene: .
J gene: TRBJ1-2
CDR3 DNA: TGTGCCAGCAGCCCCAGGGGCTCATCGGGAGGCTACACCTTC
CDR3 protein: CASSPRGSSGGYTF

V gene: TRBV4-3
clone size: .
D gene: TRBD2
J gene: TRBJ2-3
CDR3 DNA: TGCGCCAGCAGCCAAGGACCCAGGCCTAGCGGGGAAACCACAGATACGCAGTATTTT
CDR3 protein: CASSQGPRPSGETTDTQYF

V gene: TRBV9
clone size: .
D gene: .
J gene: TRBJ2-7
CDR3 DNA: TGTGGGCGGGCAGGAAGGTCGATCATACACGAGCAGTACTTC
CDR3 protein: CGRAGRSIIHEQYF

V gene: TRBV4-3
clone size: .
D gene: .
J gene: TRBJ2-6
CDR3 DNA: TGCGCCAGCAGCCAAGTAAGCTTCTCTGGGGCCAACGTCCTGACTTTC
CDR3 protein: CASSQVSFSGANVLTF

V gene: TRBV5-6
clone size: .
D gene: .
J gene: TRBJ1-2
CDR3 DNA: TGTGCCAGCAGCGAGAACTGGCCTACTGGCTATGGCTACACCTTC
CDR3 protein: CASSENWPTGYGYTF